This TCR beta chain was sequenced for a study of blood T cell repertoires in COVID-19. Per the study methods: The assay estimated nucleated cells by amplifying reference gene primers. TCRdb's copy holds only in-frame clones and misses some; the assay was immunoSEQ multiplex PCR. The D gene and trimming were derived from the DNA, and the V and J assignments and clone size from that table. The sample shows about 190,000 clones, roughly 87% of them seen only once. The V and J ends lost 6 bases and 4 bases respectively, with 7 bases between them. CDR3 length: 12 amino acids. The germline V gene encodes CDR1 SEHNR and CDR2 FQNEAQ (reference sequence).

This chain uses TRBV7-9 with TRBJ2-1; no firm D call. The sequenced sample was peripheral blood. The source of this sequence is a woman aged 55-75 years with COVID-19, enrolled during active disease. The CDR3 protein is CASSVAYNEQFF. The CDR3 DNA reads TGTGCCAGCAGTGTAGCTTACAATGAGCAGTTCTTC.